This T cell receptor beta chain was captured by sequencing in a study of radiation and T cells in renal cell carcinoma (dated by TCRdb to the early 2020s). A note on the overall study: Samples came from a clinical trial, in which primary renal cell carcinomas received 15 Gy stereotactic body radiation therapy followed by nephrectomy 4 weeks later. TCR beta sequencing covered 50 to 55 samples in total, comprising some 25 tumors and about 27 peripheral blood samples. A total of about 4 million unique CDR3 nucleotide sequences, encoding 2,500,000 or so unique CDR3 amino acid sequences, were found across all 50 or so samples. What the research found in general, with its limitations: Because pretreatment tumor biopsies were not available, the study could not determine whether clonotypes were already present within the tumor at baseline. Effects of radiation dose or scheduling on the TCR repertoire could not be addressed with the single-armed trial design. Tracking of blood repertoire dynamics stopped at approximately four weeks after treatment, with no follow-up past that point. In blood, the top tumor clonotypes increased from baseline to 2 weeks after radiation and then shrank by 4 weeks, which suggests a temporary expansion of tumor-resident clones.

CDR1 SGHTA and CDR2 FQGNSA were looked up in the germline V gene. V drops 4 bases and J drops 10 bases, leaving 11 bases in between. CDR3 length: 11 amino acids, cysteine to phenylalanine. Here the CDR3 DNA is all that survives: 33 bases in frame from base 1. TCR beta libraries were generated from genomic DNA with the immunoSEQ kit, following the manufacturer's recommendations. To prepare the libraries, a first multiplex PCR with proprietary primers was run, followed by a second PCR that added unique barcodes, and a bead cleanup was done after each round. A positive control reaction and a negative control reaction, both provided in the kit, were run with every batch of samples. The final libraries underwent checking on an Agilent 4200 TapeStation D1000 ScreenTape, volumetric pooling, and quantification by qPCR. Sequencing was performed on an Illumina NextSeq500 using a MidOutput 150-cycle cartridge, with 156 Read1 cycles, 15 Index1 cycles, and the kit custom primers. The pooled library was loaded at approximately 0.92 pM, and about 20% PhiX control was spiked in. The authors processed their data as follows. Vendor-processed data were analyzed in R, with a clonotype defined as all T cells sharing the same CDR3 nucleotide sequence. For clone abundance analyses, frequencies were normalized to the 10,000 most abundant clones in each sample. Public T cell clones, which averaged fewer than five per sample, were excluded before analysis. Tumor-enriched clonotypes and baseline blood-enriched clonotypes were defined as those with an abundance difference of at least 32-fold between compartments. A beta-binomial differential abundance model was used to identify clonotypes that were expanded or contracted between blood time points. Tumor-blood repertoire similarity was measured with the Baroni-Urbani and Buser coefficient, and group comparisons used two-tailed Wilcoxon tests in R. In its TCRdb copy, this immuneACCESS table keeps in-frame sequences only and misses some clones. Where compared with another copy, unresolved V genes explain less than half of these, and the others have no known cause. The D gene and trimming were derived from the DNA, and the V and J assignments and clone size from that table. Recorded for this sample are roughly 100,000 clones; roughly 90% of them occurred a single time. The top ten hold around 7.9% of the sample.

On this clone itself: Its specific antigen is unknown. No base-level quality is on record; no much larger clone is a single base apart.

In the paper's terms, the time point label means: baseline pretreatment blood. The treatment or condition label for this specimen denotes: 15 Gy SBRT to primary tumor, nephrectomy 4 weeks later. To track tumor-enriched clonotypes, serial peripheral blood was sampled from radiation-treated patients at baseline and at 2 weeks and 4 weeks after SBRT. Renal cell carcinoma with clear cell pathology was present in all patients. Genomic DNA for TCR sequencing was prepared using the QIAamp DNA Blood Mini Kit (Qiagen). Samples were included in the analyses only if all quality control checks were passed. The sequence came from a man aged 50 or older with renal cell carcinoma. The source was blood, collected from a patient whose treatment included radiotherapy and nephrectomy. The chain employs TRBV7-2 and TRBJ2-7; the D gene remains uncertain. The DNA sequence reads TGTGCCAGCAGCTCAGACCATTATCAGTACTTC. This yields the protein CASSSDHYQYF.